This T cell receptor beta chain was sequenced during a study of OX40 agonist ivuxolimab in advanced cancers. Background for the entire study: Ivuxolimab was a fully human IgG2 agonistic monoclonal antibody targeting the costimulatory receptor OX40 (CD134). Intravenous ivuxolimab was administered to patients every 2 weeks at six dose levels: 0.01, 0.1, 0.3, 1.5, 3 and 10 mg/kg. Among the approximately 50 dose-escalation patients, about 20 had hepatocellular carcinoma, 15 or so melanoma, 9 renal cell carcinoma and 9 head and neck cancer. In the dose-escalation cohort, approximately 80% of patients were male, and the mean age was around 60 years with a range of 23 to 79. Prior anti-PD-1, anti-PD-L1 or anti-CTLA-4 therapy was permitted, and about 40% of dose-escalation patients had received checkpoint inhibitors. Partial responses occurred in three dose-escalation patients, of whom one had hepatocellular carcinoma and two had cutaneous melanoma. Peripheral TCRbeta sequencing aimed to test whether ivuxolimab altered TCR sequence diversity and caused clonal T-cell expansion. The monotherapy dose-escalation portion (N of about 50 patients) of the phase I ivuxolimab trial is reported in the paper.

What the study reported, not specific to this receptor: In the 0.1-3.0 mg/kg groups, partial responders were among the patients with the lowest normalized peripheral clonal expansion, particularly in CD8+ T cells. After ivuxolimab, expanded clones were on average more numerous among CD8+ T cells than among CD4+ T cells. Low levels of normalized T-cell clonal expansion were also seen in some patients who did not respond. Antigen specificity was not determined for the clonally expanded peripheral T cells. At doses from 0.1 to 3.0 mg/kg, clonal expansion was seen in both CD4+ and CD8+ blood T cells between baseline and week 6.

To sequence the TCRbeta CDR3 region, genomic DNA was isolated from the sorted cells. The immunoSEQ Assay was used for sequencing of TCRbeta CDR3 regions. TCRdb's version of the immuneACCESS table is confined to in-frame rearrangements and falls short of the full clone set. An unresolved V gene accounts for under half of the shortfall where checked; the remainder is of unknown origin. The table for this sample lists some 96,000 clones; about 91% of them were counted only once. The ten top clones hold about 0.15% of the sample. The CDR3 starts with the cysteine, ends with the phenylalanine, and has 17 residues. Only CDR3 DNA is held: 51 bases, read in frame from base 1. V is cut back by 0 bases and J by 3 bases, with 10 bases in the junction unmatched. The trial excluded patients who had a history of autoimmune disease or who were on systemic immunosuppression. In every dose cohort, peripheral blood was drawn for TCR sequencing at baseline, cycle 4 day 1, and cycle 7 day 1. The samples were taken from a phase I, first-in-human, multicenter, open-label dose-escalation trial of ivuxolimab. Adults with locally advanced or metastatic melanoma, renal cell carcinoma, hepatocellular carcinoma or head and neck squamous cell carcinoma were enrolled in the trial. CD4+ and CD8+ T cells were sorted separately from peripheral blood before TCR sequencing.

In the case of this clone: Its antigen has not been determined. Within one base of it there is no much larger clone, and no base qualities were kept.

The TCR sequence derives from an adult with an advanced solid tumor such as melanoma, head and neck, liver or kidney cancer. The source was CD4+ or CD8+ T cells sorted from blood, collected in a trial of the OX40 agonist ivuxolimab. The chain is assembled from TRBV23-1 and TRBJ2-7, with TRBD1 matching 8 junction bases. TRBV23-1 is an open reading frame whose function is uncertain. The bases read TGCGCCAGCAGTCAATCACGGCGCAGGGGGCTCTACTACGAGCAGTACTTC. Protein translation: CASSQSRRRGLYYEQYF.